The T cell receptor (beta chain) under discussion was sequenced for a study of T cell repertoires in cytomegalovirus infection. Background on the study: Use of recently identified HLA-C-restricted and well-studied HLA-B-restricted CMV epitopes was part of the study. Carrying CMV and the relevant HLA type showed in public TCR beta signatures.

The CDR3 runs to 15 residues. CDR1 is LGHNA, CDR2 YSLEER, per germline. V was cut by 5 bases and J by 2 bases, with 14 bases left in between. Study-wide points: CMV-specific TCR beta clonotypes restricted by HLA-C were the ones dominating the ex vivo response. Identification of carriers of CMV plus the relevant HLA was achieved through cumulative public TCR beta family frequency.

Using its own MiXCR run on the reads, TCRdb lists one record per CDR3 protein. This table holds 26,000 or so distinct CDR3 sequences, about 20% found once. This clonotype was counted between two and nine times. Its antigen is not identified. The source was CD8+ T cells from cultured PBMCs, collected from culture after CMV antigen stimulation. This chain connects TRBV4-3 to TRBJ2-3, with D maybe TRBD1 (6 bases). The sequence was collected from a human donor in good health (CMV status not recorded). Some clones in this sample may be carry-over from other donors' samples. The CDR3 nucleotides are TGCGCCAGCAGCGAAAAGACAGGAACCACAGATACGCAGTATTTT. As protein: CASSEKTGTTDTQYF.